This T cell receptor beta chain comes out of a study of blood T cell repertoires in COVID-19. The CDR3 spans 14 residues. V lost 6 bases, J lost 8 bases, and 5 bases stayed unmatched. Per the germline V gene, CDR1 is WSHSY and CDR2 is SAAADI. Repertoires were generated with immunoSEQ multiplex PCR, while TCRdb's copy carries only in-frame clones and drops some. The data show 100,000 to 150,000 clones, with approximately 88% seen just once and about a tenth held by the top ten. V gene TRBV10-2 combines with J gene TRBJ1-6; 9 bases are a match to TRBD1. This TCR was sampled from a man aged 45-60 years with acute or convalescent COVID-19. Sample: peripheral blood. The CDR3 bases are TGCGCCAGCAGGTTGACAGGGGGTGATTCACCCCTCCACTTT. Translation: CASRLTGGDSPLHF.